This TCR beta chain was observed in a study of identical twins. A few counts support this clonotype. The antigen is unknown. The CDR3 loop spans 15 amino acids. Looked up from germline, CDR1 is MDHEN and CDR2 is SYDVKM. Trimming cost V 6 bases and J 3 bases, with 18 bases left between them. Study-wide results and limits: Cross-sectional statistics, not tracking of the same donors, supported the conclusions.

A universal primer site was incorporated via template switching, and the cDNA contained unique molecular identifiers. Via MiXCR, TCRdb re-called the 5' RACE reads, giving one row per CDR3 protein. The data hold 350,000 to 450,000 distinct CDR3 sequences, with around 18% observed a single time. The TCR comes from a man over 45 in good health. Input material: naive T cells sorted from blood. V usage is TRBV28 and J usage is TRBJ2-7; tentatively, D is TRBD1 or TRBD2 (5 bases each). CDR3 coding DNA: TGTGCCAGCAGCCCCGGGACCAGCCCAATCTACGAGCAGTACTTC. Translation: CASSPGTSPIYEQYF.